The rows below give T cell receptor beta chains drawn from one sample of a study of control samples from healthy donors and cancer patients. TCRdb keeps only in-frame clones here, not all; method: immunoSEQ multiplex PCR. The data contain about 180,000 clones, just over 90% of them seen just once; the ten biggest clones take up about 1.4%. Sequencing was done on a sample of blood. These receptor sequences come from a young man in good health. CDR3s include the opening cysteine and the closing phenylalanine or tryptophan. A D gene is named only where the DNA matches it firmly. Rows give clone size only sometimes, using once, few, many, or a class for an expanded clone.

size | D | J | V | DNA | CDR3
. | TRBD1 | TRBJ1-4 | TRBV19 | TGTGCCAGTAGTATCGGGACAGGGAGGAATGAAAAACTGTTTTTT | CASSIGTGRNEKLFF
. | . | TRBJ2-3 | TRBV6-5 | TGTGCCAGCAGCGTACAGGGATTTGGCACAGATACGCAGTATTTT | CASSVQGFGTDTQYF
. | . | TRBJ2-7 | TRBV5-6 | TGTGCCAGCAGCCCCGGGATCAATTCCTACGAGCAGTACTTC | CASSPGINSYEQYF
. | . | TRBJ2-7 | TRBV7-9 | TGTGCCAGCAGCTGGGGGATGAACGAGCAGTACTTC | CASSWGMNEQYF
. | . | TRBJ1-2 | TRBV5-5 | TGTGCCAGCAGCTTGGGGGCCCGGGCAGGGGAGCACTATGGCTACACCTTC | CASSLGARAGEHYGYTF
. | . | TRBJ2-5 | TRBV3-1/TRBV3-2 | TGTGCCAGCAGCCAAGTGGGGACCCAGTACTTC | CASSQVGTQYF
once | . | TRBJ2-7 | TRBV21-1 | TGTGCCAGCAGCAAAGCGTTAGGGGGGGCGCGGTACGAGCAGTACTTC | CASSKALGGARYEQYF
. | TRBD2 | TRBJ2-5 | TRBV7-2 | TGTGCCAGCAGCTGGGGGGGAGTCCAAGAGACCCAGTACTTC | CASSWGGVQETQYF
. | TRBD2 | TRBJ2-5 | TRBV27 | TGTGCCAGCAGAGCTAGCGGAGGTGGGGAGACCCAGTACTTC | CASRASGGGETQYF
once | . | TRBJ2-3 | TRBV9 | TGTGCCAGCAGCGTTGAGGCAGATACGCAGTATTTT | CASSVEADTQYF
. | TRBD1 | TRBJ2-5 | TRBV5-6 | TGTGCCAGCGGACAGGGACAAGAGACCCAGTACTTC | CASGQGQETQYF
. | TRBD2 | TRBJ2-3 | TRBV9 | TGTGCCAGCAGCGTTTCTAGCGGGGTTAGCACAGATACGCAGTATTTT | CASSVSSGVSTDTQYF
. | . | TRBJ2-1 | TRBV11-3 | TGTGCCAGCAGCCCCAGACAGGGAGGGCACAATGAGCAGTTCTTC | CASSPRQGGHNEQFF
. | TRBD1 | TRBJ1-2 | TRBV5-6 | TGTGCCAGCAGCGCGACAGGGGGCTATGGCTACACCTTC | CASSATGGYGYTF
. | . | TRBJ1-3 | TRBV2 | TGTGCCAGCAGTGAAGCGCTTCTAAGAGGGGCTGGAAACACCATATATTTT | CASSEALLRGAGNTIYF
. | TRBD2 | TRBJ2-1 | TRBV5-4 | TGTGCCAGCAGCCCAACTAGCGGGACTGTAAATGAGCAGTTCTTC | CASSPTSGTVNEQFF
. | . | TRBJ1-2 | TRBV28 | TGTGCCAGCAGGCACCCGAGGGGCGCGGGTGGCTACACCTTC | CASRHPRGAGGYTF
. | . | TRBJ1-5 | TRBV29-1 | TGCAGCGTCGGGAGCTTCGGTCAGCCCCAGCATTTT | CSVGSFGQPQHF
. | TRBD2 | TRBJ2-3 | TRBV27 | TGTGCCAGCAGTTCGACCGTAGGCGCTAGCGGGATCCTCTATCGCACAGATACGCAGTATTTT | CASSSTVGASGILYRTDTQYF
. | TRBD2 | TRBJ2-1 | TRBV27 | TGTGCCAGCAGCTGGGGGGGTAGCTCCTACAATGAGCAGTTCTTC | CASSWGGSSYNEQFF
. | . | TRBJ2-3 | TRBV3-1/TRBV3-2 | TGTGCCAGCAGCCCTTACGCCACAGATACGCAGTATTTT | CASSPYATDTQYF
once | . | TRBJ1-4 | TRBV28 | TGTGCCAGCAGTTTACCCTGGGATGAAAAACTGTTTTTT | CASSLPWDEKLFF
. | . | TRBJ2-3 | TRBV5-8 | TGTGCCAGCAGCTTGGTTCTCACAGATACGCAGTATTTT | CASSLVLTDTQYF
. | TRBD1 | TRBJ1-2 | TRBV13 | TGTGCCAGCAGCCGGGACAGAGACGGCTACACCTTC | CASSRDRDGYTF
. | . | TRBJ1-4 | TRBV6-1 | TGTGCCAGCAGTGAAGCGCGGGCAGGACTAAGGGAAAAACTGTTTTTT | CASSEARAGLREKLFF
. | TRBD1 | TRBJ1-2 | TRBV10-3 | TGTGCCATCAGTTATGGACAGGGGGACTATGGCTACACCTTC | CAISYGQGDYGYTF
. | . | TRBJ2-5 | TRBV5-1 | TGCGCCAGCAGCTTGCTAGCTCAACAAGAGACCCAGTACTTC | CASSLLAQQETQYF
. | . | TRBJ1-1 | TRBV30 | TGTGCCTGGAGTGTACGATCAGGGGCGCGAGCTTTCTTT | CAWSVRSGARAFF
. | . | TRBJ2-1 | TRBV19 | TGTGCCAGTAGTATTTCCGGGGGCCTATACAATGAGCAGTTCTTC | CASSISGGLYNEQFF
once | . | TRBJ1-2 | TRBV5-4 | TGTGCCAGCAACCAGGGGCAAGACTATGGCTACACCTTC | CASNQGQDYGYTF
. | TRBD2 | TRBJ2-3 | TRBV24-1 | TGTGCCACCAGTGACCCCCCCGGGCGCGGGGGTAGCACAGATACGCAGTATTTT | CATSDPPGRGGSTDTQYF
. | . | TRBJ1-2 | TRBV4-1 | TGCGCCAGCAGCAAGGGGGGGGACGGCAAGGACTATGGCTACACCTTC | CASSKGGDGKDYGYTF
. | . | TRBJ1-2 | TRBV9 | TGTGCCAGCAGCGTAGACACCCTCCCATATGGCTACACCTTC | CASSVDTLPYGYTF
. | TRBD1 | TRBJ1-1 | TRBV10-2 | TGCGCCACCACGGACAGGGTTGGCACTGAAGCTTTCTTT | CATTDRVGTEAFF
. | . | TRBJ1-2 | TRBV6-5 | TGTGCCAGCAGGGTCAGGGCGGGGTATGGCTACACCTTC | CASRVRAGYGYTF
. | . | TRBJ1-6 | TRBV5-8 | TGTGCCAGCTATAGGCGCTGGAGTTCACCCCTCCACTTT | CASYRRWSSPLHF
few | TRBD2 | TRBJ2-7 | TRBV7-9 | TGTGCCAGCAGCTTAGCGGGACTAGCGGGAGGGCCTAGATCCTACGAGCAGTACTTC | CASSLAGLAGGPRSYEQYF
. | . | TRBJ2-5 | TRBV12-3/TRBV12-4 | TGTGCCAGCAGCCAAAGTGAGGGGGAGACCCAGTACTTC | CASSQSEGETQYF
. | TRBD1 | TRBJ2-1 | TRBV7-9 | TGTGCCAGCAGCTTAGTTGTTAGGGGGCTGGATGAGCAGTTCTTC | CASSLVVRGLDEQFF
. | . | TRBJ2-2 | TRBV4-2 | TGTGCCAGCAGCCAAGAGATAGCCGGGGAGCTGTTTTTT | CASSQEIAGELFF
. | . | TRBJ2-7 | TRBV7-2 | TGTGCCAGCGGCGAGCCGGGACTTTCCTCCTACGAGCAGTACTTC | CASGEPGLSSYEQYF
. | TRBD1 | TRBJ1-4 | TRBV27 | TGTGCCAGCAGTTCGAGGGACAGAACTAATGAAAAACTGTTTTTT | CASSSRDRTNEKLFF
. | . | TRBJ2-5 | TRBV27 | TGTGCCAGCAGCGACCGAGTCAGGCAAGAGACCCAGTACTTC | CASSDRVRQETQYF
. | TRBD2 | TRBJ2-3 | TRBV3-1/TRBV3-2 | TGTGCCAGCAGCCAAGCAATATCAGCGGGGGGGTTCACAGATACGCAGTATTTT | CASSQAISAGGFTDTQYF
. | . | TRBJ1-3 | TRBV30 | TGTGCCTGGAGTGAGGGGCTCGCTGGAAACACCATATATTTT | CAWSEGLAGNTIYF
. | . | TRBJ1-5 | TRBV7-2 | TGTGCCAGCAGCTTAGGATTTAATCAGCCCCAGCATTTT | CASSLGFNQPQHF
. | . | TRBJ2-1 | TRBV18 | TGTGCCAGCTCACCAATAACCGCTCCCTACAATGAGCAGTTCTTC | CASSPITAPYNEQFF
. | . | TRBJ2-7 | TRBV3-1/TRBV3-2 | TGTGCCAGCAGCCAAGATCTGGGTTTGTCGAGAGTAGACTTC | CASSQDLGLSRVDF
. | . | TRBJ1-1 | TRBV18 | TGTGCCAGCTCACCACCGGTAGCTGGGATAGGGACTGAAGCTTTCTTT | CASSPPVAGIGTEAFF
. | TRBD2 | TRBJ2-2 | TRBV7-8 | TGTGCCAGCAGCTTAAGGGAGGGCCTCTCCGGGGAGCTGTTTTTT | CASSLREGLSGELFF
. | . | TRBJ2-3 | TRBV27 | TGTGCCAGCAGTTTTACGGGGTCAGATACGCAGTATTTT | CASSFTGSDTQYF
. | . | TRBJ1-4 | TRBV15 | TGTGCCACCAGCCAGGGAGGGCTCAATGAGGGAGAAAAACTGTTTTTT | CATSQGGLNEGEKLFF
once | TRBD1 | TRBJ1-1 | TRBV2 | TGTGCCAGCACCATCCCAGGGGGGATAGCAATGAACACTGAAGCTTTCTTT | CASTIPGGIAMNTEAFF
. | . | TRBJ1-4 | TRBV5-4 | TGTGCCAGCAGCGGGGGACCAGAAGCAACTAATGAAAAACTGTTTTTT | CASSGGPEATNEKLFF
. | . | TRBJ2-7 | TRBV28 | TGTGCCAGCAGTTCCGACAGAGCCTACGAGCAGTACTTC | CASSSDRAYEQYF
. | . | TRBJ2-7 | TRBV5-1 | TGCGCCCGCAGCTTGGGGGGGGGCGCTAGCTCCTACGAGCAGTACTTC | CARSLGGGASSYEQYF
few | . | TRBJ2-5 | TRBV11-2 | TGTGCCAGCAGCGCCTCAACAGGGGAGACCCAGTACTTC | CASSASTGETQYF